This entry lists 21 T cell receptor beta chains sequenced from one sample in a study of blood T cell repertoires in COVID-19. Method: immunoSEQ multiplex PCR; TCRdb's copy keeps in-frame clones and lacks some. Found here are over 120,000 clones, about 87% of them singletons; the top ten hold about 11%. Sequencing was performed on PBMCs or T cells enriched from blood (not recorded which). Source of these receptors: a man aged 55-75 years who had recovered from COVID-19.

At least ten counts were recorded for this clone. CDR3 protein: CASSKGAGVVKAFF. The CDR3 coding sequence is TGTGCCAGCAGCAAAGGTGCAGGGGTGGTAAAAGCTTTCTTT. The V call is TRBV21-1, the J call TRBJ1-1; the table calls TRBD1, which could not be checked here. TRBV21-1 is shown as a pseudogene. The length of the CDR3 is 14 residues.

The chain uses TRBV5-1 and TRBJ2-2, with D possibly TRBD2 on 6 matching bases. With 6 bases removed from V and 4 bases from J, the gap between germline ends came to 13 bases. The CDR3 spans 14 residues. Germline V CDR1 and CDR2: SGHRS, YFSETQ. The CDR3 here is CASTGQGGTGELFF. CDR3 nucleotides: TGCGCCAGCACCGGGCAGGGAGGCACCGGGGAGCTGTTTTTT.

This chain uses TRBV25-1 with TRBJ2-7; 7 bases fit TRBD2. Looked up from germline, CDR1 is MGHDK and CDR2 is SYGVNS. This CDR3 has 17 amino acids. J lost 3 bases, V lost 4 bases, and 15 bases had no gene match. The CDR3 region is CASSVGFSRGRVYEQYF. Here the CDR3 DNA reads TGTGCCAGCAGTGTCGGTTTCTCACGGGGGAGGGTCTACGAGCAGTACTTC.

The chain is built from TRBV28 and TRBJ1-1, with 7 positions matching TRBD1. V trimming: 7 bases; J trimming: 5 bases; junction bases outside the gene matches: 10. Per the germline V gene, CDR1 is MDHEN and CDR2 is SYDVKM. CDR3 size: 14 residues. CDR3 protein: CASTIRGRRTEAFF. CDR3 DNA: TGTGCCAGCACCATTAGGGGGCGCAGAACTGAAGCTTTCTTT. Drawing the rest from reference TRBV28 and TRBJ1-1, the complete variable domain is DVKVTQSSRYLVKRTGEKVFLECVQDMDHENMFWYRQDPGLGLRLIYFSYDVKMKEKGDIPEGYSVSREKKERFSLILESASTNQTSMYLCASTIRGRRTEAFFGQGTRLTVV.

This chain connects TRBV5-6 to TRBJ1-4, with a tentative D call TRBD1 (5 bases). CDR1 and CDR2 (germline): SGHDT, YYEEEE. V was cut by 6 bases and J by 0 bases, with 9 bases left in between. The CDR3 covers 14 residues. CDR3 coding DNA: TGTGCCAGCATGCTACAGGCAACTAATGAAAAACTGTTTTTT. Protein: CASMLQATNEKLFF.

The chain uses TRBV6-4 and TRBJ2-7; TRBD1 matches 9 bases. Trimming took 4 bases from V and 4 from J; bases not matched to a gene: 8. CDR3 length: 15 amino acids. Germline V gene sequence: CDR1 MRHNA, CDR2 SNTAGT. This CDR3 is CASSVSGTGPYEQYF. As DNA, the CDR3 is TGTGCCAGCAGTGTCTCCGGGACAGGGCCTTACGAGCAGTACTTC.

The V call is TRBV3-1 (or the pseudogene TRBV3-2), the J call TRBJ1-6; 8 positions agree with TRBD1. CDR3 length equals 16 residues. V was pared by 7 bases and J by 6 bases, with 11 bases of the junction left unmatched. Looked up from germline, CDR1 is LGHDT and CDR2 is YNNKEL (reference sequence). The CDR3 is CASTKQGASPNSPLHF. In DNA, the CDR3 is TGTGCCAGCACCAAGCAGGGGGCTTCACCTAATTCACCCCTCCACTTT.

This clone has a single count. The sample contains more than one DNA sequence encoding this CDR3. The V and J genes are TRBV3-1 (or the pseudogene TRBV3-2) and TRBJ2-1; 9 bases line up with TRBD2. Germline CDR1 is LGHDT and CDR2 is YNNKEL (reference sequence). The CDR3 covers 15 residues. J lost 3 bases, V lost 3 bases, and 3 bases had no gene match. The CDR3 is CASSQGLAVYNEQFF. Here the CDR3 DNA reads TGTGCCAGCAGCCAGGGACTAGCCGTCTACAATGAGCAGTTCTTC.

The J gene is TRBJ1-2, the V gene TRBV7-9; possible D gene TRBD1, 6 bases. The CDR3 length is 14 residues. CDR1 and CDR2 from the germline V gene are SEHNR and FQNEAQ (reference sequence). V was clipped by 5 bases and J by 4 bases, with 14 bases between them. The CDR3 DNA reads TGTGCCAGCAGCCATAGCGGGGGCCTCTATGGCTACACCTTC. Translating gives CASSHSGGLYGYTF.

The rearrangement links TRBV11-2 to TRBJ2-7; TRBD2 matches 13 bases. V was pared by 5 bases and J by 2 bases, with 3 bases of the junction left unmatched. CDR1 is SGHAT, CDR2 FQNNGV, per germline. The length of the CDR3 is 15 residues. The DNA of the CDR3 is TGTGCCAGCAGCCCTGGGACTAGCGGGACCTACGAGCAGTACTTC. This translates into CASSPGTSGTYEQYF.

V gene TRBV6-5 combines with J gene TRBJ2-1, with TRBD1 identical over 7 bases. The J segment lost 7 bases and the V segment lost 6 bases, leaving 3 bases of the junction unmatched. The CDR3 extends over 12 amino acids. Germline CDR1 is MNHEY and CDR2 is SVGAGI. The chain's CDR3 is CASRGTANEQFF. CDR3 bases: TGTGCCAGCAGGGGGACAGCAAATGAGCAGTTCTTC.

The rearrangement joins TRBV3-1 (or the pseudogene TRBV3-2) to TRBJ1-3; D might be TRBD1 (6 bases). This CDR3 is built from 14 residues. CDR1 is LGHDT, CDR2 YNNKEL, per germline (reference sequence). With 5 bases removed from V and 0 bases from J, the gap between germline ends came to 8 bases. The CDR3 bases are TGTGCCAGCAGCTCACAGGGCTCTGGAAACACCATATATTTT. It translates to CASSSQGSGNTIYF.

The chain carries TRBV2 and TRBJ1-5, with a possible D match to TRBD1 (5 bases). This CDR3 has 13 amino acids. Trimming stripped 8 bases from V and 6 bases from J, with 14 bases between. Germline CDR1 is SNHLY and CDR2 is FYNNEI. The CDR3 region has the DNA TGTGCCAGCGCCCGTCGGGGGGTTCAGCCCCAGCATTTT. It codes for CASARRGVQPQHF.

This rearrangement joins TRBV2 to TRBJ2-7, with D tentatively TRBD2 (5 bases). Per the germline V gene, CDR1 is SNHLY and CDR2 is FYNNEI. The CDR3 has 15 residues. V was pared by 5 bases and J by 3 bases, with 17 bases between. The CDR3: CASSKGALGLYEQYF. In nucleotides, the CDR3 is TGTGCCAGCAGTAAGGGAGCGTTAGGCCTCTACGAGCAGTACTTC.

This chain uses TRBV28 with TRBJ1-1; 7 nucleotides line up with TRBD1. The CDR3 runs 15 residues. V lost 5 bases and J lost 4; bases outside the gene matches: 10. Germline values: CDR1 MDHEN, CDR2 SYDVKM. This CDR3 reads CASSPPRTGPTEAFF. CDR3 coding DNA: TGTGCCAGCAGTCCTCCGCGGACAGGTCCCACTGAAGCTTTCTTT.

The rearrangement uses TRBV6-2 or TRBV6-3 and TRBJ2-7, with D possibly TRBD1 on 5 matching bases. The V end was cut by 6 bases, the J end by 7 bases, with 13 bases between. The germline gives CDR1 MNHEY, CDR2 SVGEGT. CDR3 length: 12 amino acids. CDR3 sequence (DNA): TGTGCCAGCAGCCACAGGCGGCTGGAGCAGTACTTC. This encodes CASSHRRLEQYF.

V is TRBV7-8 and J is TRBJ1-4; D possibly corresponds to TRBD1 (5 bases). The CDR3 extends over 18 amino acids. Germline lookup yields CDR1 SGHVS and CDR2 FQNEAQ. V was shortened by 2 bases and J by 1 base, with 17 bases between the two germline ends. The CDR3 DNA is TGTGCCAGCAGCTTAAGCTCGGACACTGGGCAAACTAATGAAAAACTGTTTTTT. Translation: CASSLSSDTGQTNEKLFF.

This chain uses TRBV7-8 with TRBJ1-6, with a weak D call TRBD1 (6 bases). The CDR3 has 13 amino acids. Germline assignment: CDR1 SGHVS and CDR2 FQNEAQ. V lost 5 bases and J lost 14, with 16 bases in between. The CDR3 sequence is CASSPSGQMALHF. CDR3 sequence (DNA): TGTGCCAGCAGCCCCAGCGGACAGATGGCCCTCCACTTT.

The chain carries TRBV3-1 (or the pseudogene TRBV3-2) and TRBJ2-1; TRBD2 agrees at 7 bases. V lost 4 bases to trimming and J lost 0 bases; unmatched junction nucleotides: 3. The CDR3 runs to 15 residues. Per the germline V gene, CDR1 is LGHDT and CDR2 is YNNKEL (reference sequence). The CDR3 region has the DNA TGTGCCAGCAGCCTGCTAGCGGCCTCCTACAATGAGCAGTTCTTC. Translation: CASSLLAASYNEQFF.

The V call is TRBV6-5, the J call TRBJ2-7; perhaps TRBD1 as D (6 bases). In germline, CDR1 is MNHEY, CDR2 SVGAGI. The CDR3 totals 14 residues. The ends were cut back, 2 bases at V and 2 bases at J, with 10 bases in the middle. The CDR3: CASSYDRSAYEQYF. For the CDR3, the DNA is TGTGCCAGCAGTTACGACAGGTCAGCCTACGAGCAGTACTTC.

The V and J genes are TRBV7-9 and TRBJ1-1; 8 bases match TRBD1. J lost 9 bases, V lost 6 bases, and 12 bases had no gene match. Germline CDR1 SEHNR, CDR2 FQNEAQ (reference sequence). This CDR3 spans 14 amino acids. This CDR3 reads CASRSGTGVGKAFF. In nucleotides, the CDR3 is TGTGCCAGCAGAAGTGGGACAGGCGTTGGGAAAGCTTTCTTT. The variable domain in full, completed from reference TRBV7-9 and TRBJ1-1, reads DTGVSQNPRHKITKRGQNVTFRCDPISEHNRLYWYRQTLGQGPEFLTYFQNEAQLEKSRLLSDRFSAERPKGSFSTLEIQRTEQGDSAMYLCASRSGTGVGKAFFGQGTRLTVV.